This entry lists 5 T cell receptor beta chains sequenced from one sample in a study of cytomegalovirus exposure and HLA in healthy donors (dated by TCRdb to between 2016 and 2019). The library was built by means of the immunoSEQ multiplex PCR assay. For the multiplex PCR, a mixture combining 60 forward primers for TCR Vbeta segments and 13 reverse primers for TCR Jbeta segments was used. TCRdb obtained this table from immuneACCESS and retained in-frame rearrangements with V and J assigned. These tables miss some clones; where compared with another copy, unresolved V genes account for less than half of the shortfall, and the remainder is unexplained. This sample holds approximately 180,000 clones; approximately 80% were observed only once. Under 5% of the sample is in the top ten clones. Specimen: PBMCs. The receptors derive from a man aged 18 to 29 in good health and CMV-seronegative.

CDR3 residues: CASSIPTGYYSNQPQHF. The CDR3 DNA reads as TGTGCCAGTAGTATTCCGACAGGGTATTATAGCAATCAGCCCCAGCATTTT. V is TRBV19 and J is TRBJ1-5; 7 nucleotides match TRBD1. Looked up from germline, CDR1 is LNHDA and CDR2 is SQIVND (reference sequence). The CDR3 totals 17 residues. After removal of 3 bases from V and 0 bases from J, the junction contained 8 bases not matched to a gene.

V gene TRBV28 combines with J gene TRBJ2-2; D is perhaps TRBD1 (6 bases). This CDR3 comprises 19 residues. Between the trimmed V and J ends, which lost 4 bases and 6 bases, there was a span of 27 bases. CDR1 MDHEN and CDR2 SYDVKM come from the germline V gene. The CDR3 nucleotides are TGTGCCAGCAGTTCCTATTACCCAACCTCAGGGGCCCTCGCCGGGGAGCTGTTTTTT. Translating gives CASSSYYPTSGALAGELFF.

This clone was picked up one time. The chain links TRBV18 to TRBJ2-1, with a possible D match to TRBD2 (7 bases). Germline V gene data show CDR1 as KGHSH and CDR2 as LQKENI. V was trimmed by 3 bases and J by 9 bases, leaving 21 bases between them. This CDR3 is 16 amino acids long. The CDR3 DNA follows: TGTGCCAGCTCACCCCTACAGGGATCTAGCGGAGGTGAGCAGTTCTTC. Residues: CASSPLQGSSGGEQFF.

This clone was seen a few times. The chain couples TRBV7-3 to TRBJ1-1, with D uncertain. V lost 4 bases to trimming and J lost 0 bases, with 6 bases between them. The germline CDR1 and CDR2 sequences are SGHTA and FQGTGA. The CDR3 loop spans 13 amino acids. The CDR3 reads CASSSNMNTEAFF. The CDR3 coding sequence is TGTGCCAGCAGCTCCAACATGAACACTGAAGCTTTCTTT.

The chain's CDR3 is CASSLLSGFYGYTF. DNA for the CDR3: TGTGCCAGCAGCTTACTCTCCGGGTTCTATGGCTACACCTTC. The chain carries TRBV7-9 and TRBJ1-2, with unresolved D. Trimming cost V 2 bases and J 4 bases, with 11 bases left between them. This CDR3 is 14 amino acids long. The germline CDR1 and CDR2 sequences are SEHNR and FQNEAQ (reference sequence).